This record covers a single T cell receptor beta chain. Its target is unknown. The iRepertoire nested amplicon-rescue multiplex PCR amplified TCR alpha and beta CDR3s from RNA. TCRdb re-analysed the multiplex PCR reads in MiXCR, keeping a single row per CDR3 protein. The table has around 390,000 distinct CDR3 sequences, about 40% seen once. This sample is drawn from a study of glioma-infiltrating T cells. Study findings and constraints: Patients with low tissue-blood divergence carried a signature set of shared blood CDR3 motifs.

There are 14 residues in the CDR3. The V end was cut by 10 bases, the J end by 5 bases, with 20 bases between. From germline, CDR1 is MDHEN and CDR2 SYDVKM. Sequencing was carried out using glioma tissue, nonneoplastic brain tissue, or PBMCs (not recorded which). The sequence derives from a human donor with low-grade glioma or glioblastoma, undergoing nonglioma brain surgery, or in good health (not recorded which). The J gene is TRBJ1-1, the V gene TRBV28, with a tentative D call TRBD1 (6 bases). The CDR3 reads CAIRGAGEVTEAFF. In DNA, the CDR3 is TGTGCCATCCGGGGGGCAGGGGAGGTAACTGAAGCTTTCTTT.